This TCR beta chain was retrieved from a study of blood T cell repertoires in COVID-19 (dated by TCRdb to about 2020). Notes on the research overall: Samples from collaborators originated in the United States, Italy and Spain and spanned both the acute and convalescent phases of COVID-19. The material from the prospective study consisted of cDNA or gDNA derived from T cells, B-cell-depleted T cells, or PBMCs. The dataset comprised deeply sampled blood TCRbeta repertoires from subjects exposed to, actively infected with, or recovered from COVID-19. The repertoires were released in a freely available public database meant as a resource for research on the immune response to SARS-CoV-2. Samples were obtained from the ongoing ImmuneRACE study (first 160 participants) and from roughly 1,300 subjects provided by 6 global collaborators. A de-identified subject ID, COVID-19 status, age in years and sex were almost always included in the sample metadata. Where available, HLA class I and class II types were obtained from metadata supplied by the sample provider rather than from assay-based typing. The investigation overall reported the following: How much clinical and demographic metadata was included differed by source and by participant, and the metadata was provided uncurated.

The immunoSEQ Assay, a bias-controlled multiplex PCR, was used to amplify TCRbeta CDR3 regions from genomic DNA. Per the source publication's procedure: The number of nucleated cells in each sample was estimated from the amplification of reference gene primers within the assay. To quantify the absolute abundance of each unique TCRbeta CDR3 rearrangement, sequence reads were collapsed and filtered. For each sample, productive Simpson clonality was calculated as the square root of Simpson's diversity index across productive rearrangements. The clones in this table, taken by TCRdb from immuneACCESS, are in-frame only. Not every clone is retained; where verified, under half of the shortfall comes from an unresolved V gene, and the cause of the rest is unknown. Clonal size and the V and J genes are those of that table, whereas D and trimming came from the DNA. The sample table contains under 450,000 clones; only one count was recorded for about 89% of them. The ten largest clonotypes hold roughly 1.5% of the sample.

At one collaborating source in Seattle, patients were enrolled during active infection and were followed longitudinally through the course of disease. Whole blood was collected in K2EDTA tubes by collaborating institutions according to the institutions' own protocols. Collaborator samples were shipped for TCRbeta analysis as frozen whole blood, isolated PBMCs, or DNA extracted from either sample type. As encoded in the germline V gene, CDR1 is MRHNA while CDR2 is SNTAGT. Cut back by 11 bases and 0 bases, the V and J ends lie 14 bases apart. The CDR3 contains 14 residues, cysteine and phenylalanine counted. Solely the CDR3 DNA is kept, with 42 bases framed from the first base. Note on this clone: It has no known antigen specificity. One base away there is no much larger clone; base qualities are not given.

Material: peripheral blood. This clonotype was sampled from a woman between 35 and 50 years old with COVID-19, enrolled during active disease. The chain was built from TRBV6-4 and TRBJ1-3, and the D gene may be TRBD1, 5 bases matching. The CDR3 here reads CAGGDSSSGNTIYF. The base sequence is TGTGCCGGGGGGGACTCGAGCTCTGGAAACACCATATATTTT.